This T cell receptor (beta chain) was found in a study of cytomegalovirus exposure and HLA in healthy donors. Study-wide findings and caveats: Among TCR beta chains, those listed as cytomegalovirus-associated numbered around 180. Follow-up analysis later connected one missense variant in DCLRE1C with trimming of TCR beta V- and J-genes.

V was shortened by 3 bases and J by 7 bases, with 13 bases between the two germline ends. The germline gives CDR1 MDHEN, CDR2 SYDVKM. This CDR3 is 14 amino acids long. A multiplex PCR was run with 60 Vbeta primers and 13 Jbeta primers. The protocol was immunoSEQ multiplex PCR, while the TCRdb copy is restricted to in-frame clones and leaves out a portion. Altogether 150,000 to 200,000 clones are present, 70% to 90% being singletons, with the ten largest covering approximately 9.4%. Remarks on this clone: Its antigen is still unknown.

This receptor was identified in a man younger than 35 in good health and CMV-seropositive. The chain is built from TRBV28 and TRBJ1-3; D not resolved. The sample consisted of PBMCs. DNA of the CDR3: TGTGCCAGCAGTTTCTCCAATTCGGGTAACACCATATATTTT. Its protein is CASSFSNSGNTIYF. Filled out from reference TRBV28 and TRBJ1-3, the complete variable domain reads DVKVTQSSRYLVKRTGEKVFLECVQDMDHENMFWYRQDPGLGLRLIYFSYDVKMKEKGDIPEGYSVSREKKERFSLILESASTNQTSMYLCASSFSNSGNTIYFGEGSWLTVV.